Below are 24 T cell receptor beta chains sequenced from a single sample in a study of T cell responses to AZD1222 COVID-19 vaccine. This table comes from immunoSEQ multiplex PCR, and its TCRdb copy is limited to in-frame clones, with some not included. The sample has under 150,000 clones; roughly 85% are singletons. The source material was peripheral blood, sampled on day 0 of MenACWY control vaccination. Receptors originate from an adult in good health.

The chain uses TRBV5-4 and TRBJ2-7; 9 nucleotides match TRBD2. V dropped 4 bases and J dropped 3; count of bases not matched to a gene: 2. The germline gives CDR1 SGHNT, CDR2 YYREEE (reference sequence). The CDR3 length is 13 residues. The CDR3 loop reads CASSRLADYEQYF. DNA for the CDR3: TGTGCCAGCAGCCGACTAGCGGACTACGAGCAGTACTTC.

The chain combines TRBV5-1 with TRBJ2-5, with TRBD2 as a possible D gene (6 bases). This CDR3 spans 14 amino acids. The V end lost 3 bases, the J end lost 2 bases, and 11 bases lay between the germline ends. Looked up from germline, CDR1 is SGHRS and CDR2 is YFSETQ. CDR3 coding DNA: TGCGCCAGCAGCTCGGGACTGACACAAGAGACCCAGTACTTC. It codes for CASSSGLTQETQYF.

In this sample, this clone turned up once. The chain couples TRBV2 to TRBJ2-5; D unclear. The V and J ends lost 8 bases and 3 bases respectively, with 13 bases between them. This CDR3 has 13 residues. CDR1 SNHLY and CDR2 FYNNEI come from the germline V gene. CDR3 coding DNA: TGTGCCAGCCGACCTTTGTATAAAGAGACCCAGTACTTC. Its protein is CASRPLYKETQYF.

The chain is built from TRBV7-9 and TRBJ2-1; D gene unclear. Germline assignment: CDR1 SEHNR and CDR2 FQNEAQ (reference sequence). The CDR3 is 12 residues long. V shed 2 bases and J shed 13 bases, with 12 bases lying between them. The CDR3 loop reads CASSLPLGLQFF. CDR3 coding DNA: TGTGCCAGCAGCTTACCCCTGGGTTTACAGTTCTTC.

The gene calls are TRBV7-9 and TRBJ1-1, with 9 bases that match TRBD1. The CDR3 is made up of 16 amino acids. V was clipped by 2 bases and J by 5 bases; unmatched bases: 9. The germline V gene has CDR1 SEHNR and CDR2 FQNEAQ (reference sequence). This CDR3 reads CASSLSGWDRATEAFF. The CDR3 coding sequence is TGTGCCAGCAGCTTAAGTGGTTGGGACAGGGCTACTGAAGCTTTCTTT.

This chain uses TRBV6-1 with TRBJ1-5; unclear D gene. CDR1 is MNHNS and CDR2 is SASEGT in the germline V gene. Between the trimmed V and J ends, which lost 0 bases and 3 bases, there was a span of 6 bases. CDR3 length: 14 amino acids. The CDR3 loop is CASSEAMFNQPQHF. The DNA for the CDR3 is TGTGCCAGCAGTGAAGCCATGTTCAATCAGCCCCAGCATTTT.

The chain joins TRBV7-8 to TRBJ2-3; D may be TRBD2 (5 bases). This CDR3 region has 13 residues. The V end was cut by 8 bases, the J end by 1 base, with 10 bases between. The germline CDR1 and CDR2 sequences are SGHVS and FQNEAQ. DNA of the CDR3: TGTGCCAGCTCGGACTCACGCACAGATACGCAGTATTTT. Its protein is CASSDSRTDTQYF.

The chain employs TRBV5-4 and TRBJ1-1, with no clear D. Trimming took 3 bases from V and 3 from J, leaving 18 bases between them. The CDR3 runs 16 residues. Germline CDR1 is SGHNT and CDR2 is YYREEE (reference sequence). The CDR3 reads CASSSRGSRGDTEAFF. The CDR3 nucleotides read TGTGCCAGCAGCTCGCGCGGGAGTCGAGGAGACACTGAAGCTTTCTTT. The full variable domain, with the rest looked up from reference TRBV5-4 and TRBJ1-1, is ETGVTQSPTHLIKTRGQQVTLRCSSQSGHNTVSWYQQALGQGPQFIFQYYREEENGRGNFPPRFSGLQFPNYSSELNVNALELDDSALYLCASSSRGSRGDTEAFFGQGTRLTVV.

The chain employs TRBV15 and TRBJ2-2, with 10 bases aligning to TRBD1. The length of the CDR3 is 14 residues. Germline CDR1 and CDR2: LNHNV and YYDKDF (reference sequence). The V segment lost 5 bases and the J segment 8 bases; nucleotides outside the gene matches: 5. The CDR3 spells CATSAGQGPGELFF. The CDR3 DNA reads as TGTGCCACCAGCGCGGGACAGGGGCCTGGGGAGCTGTTTTTT.

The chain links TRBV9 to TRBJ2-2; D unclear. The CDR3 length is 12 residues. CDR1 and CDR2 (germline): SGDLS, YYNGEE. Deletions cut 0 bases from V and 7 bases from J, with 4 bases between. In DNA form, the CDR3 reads TGTGCCAGCAGCGTAGTTGGCGGGGAGCTGTTTTTT. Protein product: CASSVVGGELFF. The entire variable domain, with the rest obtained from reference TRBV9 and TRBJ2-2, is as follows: DSGVTQTPKHLITATGQRVTLRCSPRSGDLSVYWYQQSLDQGLQFLIQYYNGEERAKGNILERFSAQQFPDLHSELNLSSLELGDSALYFCASSVVGGELFFGEGSRLTVL.

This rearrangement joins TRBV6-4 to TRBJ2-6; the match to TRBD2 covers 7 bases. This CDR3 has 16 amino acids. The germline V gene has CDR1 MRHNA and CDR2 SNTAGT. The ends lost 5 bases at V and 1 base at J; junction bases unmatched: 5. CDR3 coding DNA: TGTGCCAGCAGTCTAGCGGCCGGATCTGGGGCCAACGTCCTGACTTTC. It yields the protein CASSLAAGSGANVLTF.

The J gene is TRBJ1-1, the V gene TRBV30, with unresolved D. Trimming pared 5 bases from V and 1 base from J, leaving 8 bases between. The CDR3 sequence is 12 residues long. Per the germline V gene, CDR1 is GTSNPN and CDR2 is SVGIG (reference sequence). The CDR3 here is CAWGYSNTEAFF. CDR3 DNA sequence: TGTGCCTGGGGTTACTCGAACACTGAAGCTTTCTTT.

The chain's CDR3 is CASSSGTVAKNIQYF. The CDR3 DNA reads as TGCGCCAGCAGCTCCGGGACAGTAGCCAAAAACATTCAGTACTTC. The chain carries TRBV5-1 and TRBJ2-4, with 7 nucleotides matching TRBD1. J gave up 0 bases and V 3 bases, and 3 bases lay outside the gene matches. Germline V gene sequence: CDR1 SGHRS, CDR2 YFSETQ. The CDR3 loop spans 15 amino acids. The full variable domain, completed using reference TRBV5-1 and TRBJ2-4, is KAGVTQTPRYLIKTRGQQVTLSCSPISGHRSVSWYQQTPGQGLQFLFEYFSETQRNKGNFPGRFSGRQFSNSRSEMNVSTLELGDSALYLCASSSGTVAKNIQYFGAGTRLSVL.

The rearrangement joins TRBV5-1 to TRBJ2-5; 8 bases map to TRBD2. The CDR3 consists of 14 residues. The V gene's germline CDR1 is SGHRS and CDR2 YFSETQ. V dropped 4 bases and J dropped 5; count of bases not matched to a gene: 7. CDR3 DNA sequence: TGCGCCAGCAGCAACGACGGCGGGAGGGAGACCCAGTACTTC. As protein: CASSNDGGRETQYF.

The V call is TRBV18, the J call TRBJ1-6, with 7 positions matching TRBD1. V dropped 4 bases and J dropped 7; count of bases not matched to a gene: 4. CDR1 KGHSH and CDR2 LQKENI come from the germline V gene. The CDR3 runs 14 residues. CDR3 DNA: TGTGCCAGCTCACGGGACAGAAACAATTCACCCCTCCACTTT. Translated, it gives CASSRDRNNSPLHF. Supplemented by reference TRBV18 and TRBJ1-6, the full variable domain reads NAGVMQNPRHLVRRRGQEARLRCSPMKGHSHVYWYRQLPEEGLKFMVYLQKENIIDESGMPKERFSAEFPKEGPSILRIQQVVRGDSAAYFCASSRDRNNSPLHFGNGTRLTVT.

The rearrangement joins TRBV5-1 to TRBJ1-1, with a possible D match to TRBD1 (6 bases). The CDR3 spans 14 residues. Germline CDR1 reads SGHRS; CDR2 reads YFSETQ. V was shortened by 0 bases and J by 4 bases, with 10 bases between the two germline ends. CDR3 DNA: TGCGCCAGCAGCTTGGCACAGGGAATCACTGAAGCTTTCTTT. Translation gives CASSLAQGITEAFF.

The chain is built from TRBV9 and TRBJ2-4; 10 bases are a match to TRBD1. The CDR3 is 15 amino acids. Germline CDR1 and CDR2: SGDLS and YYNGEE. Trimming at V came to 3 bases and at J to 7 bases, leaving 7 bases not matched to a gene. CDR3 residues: CASSAGTGAGNIQYF. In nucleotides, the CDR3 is TGTGCCAGCAGCGCGGGGACAGGGGCGGGGAACATTCAGTACTTC.

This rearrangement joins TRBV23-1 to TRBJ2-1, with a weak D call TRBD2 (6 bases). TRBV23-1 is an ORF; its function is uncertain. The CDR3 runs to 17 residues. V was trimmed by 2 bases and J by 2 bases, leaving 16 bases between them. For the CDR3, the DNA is TGCGCCAGCAGTCAACTACGCCGGCTAGCGCCCTACAATGAGCAGTTCTTC. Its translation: CASSQLRRLAPYNEQFF.

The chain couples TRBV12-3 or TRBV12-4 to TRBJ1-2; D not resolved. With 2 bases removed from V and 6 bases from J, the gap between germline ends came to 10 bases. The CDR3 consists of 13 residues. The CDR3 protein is CASSLRRGDGYTF. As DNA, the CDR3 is TGTGCCAGCAGTTTAAGGCGGGGAGATGGCTACACCTTC.

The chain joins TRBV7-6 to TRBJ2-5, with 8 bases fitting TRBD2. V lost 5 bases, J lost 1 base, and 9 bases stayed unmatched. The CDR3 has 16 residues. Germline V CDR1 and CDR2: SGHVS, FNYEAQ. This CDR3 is CASSPFELAGQETQYF. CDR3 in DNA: TGTGCCAGCAGCCCCTTCGAGCTAGCGGGCCAAGAGACCCAGTACTTC.

CDR3 in amino acids: CASSEVFANTEAFF. The DNA of the CDR3 is TGTGCCAGCAGTGAAGTTTTCGCGAACACTGAAGCTTTCTTT. The chain uses TRBV2 and TRBJ1-1; no clear D. V lost 1 base to trimming and J lost 1 base, with 7 bases between them. The length of the CDR3 is 14 residues. Looked up from germline, CDR1 is SNHLY and CDR2 is FYNNEI. Full variable domain (remainder filled in from reference TRBV2 and TRBJ1-1): EPEVTQTPSHQVTQMGQEVILRCVPISNHLYFYWYRQILGQKVEFLVSFYNNEISEKSEIFDDQFSVERPDGSNFTLKIRSTKLEDSAMYFCASSEVFANTEAFFGQGTRLTVV.

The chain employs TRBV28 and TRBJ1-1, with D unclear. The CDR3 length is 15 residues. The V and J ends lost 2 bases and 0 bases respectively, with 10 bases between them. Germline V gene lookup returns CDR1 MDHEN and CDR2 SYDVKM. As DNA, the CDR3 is TGTGCCAGCAGTTTAACGGTTTCCATGAACACTGAAGCTTTCTTT. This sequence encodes CASSLTVSMNTEAFF.

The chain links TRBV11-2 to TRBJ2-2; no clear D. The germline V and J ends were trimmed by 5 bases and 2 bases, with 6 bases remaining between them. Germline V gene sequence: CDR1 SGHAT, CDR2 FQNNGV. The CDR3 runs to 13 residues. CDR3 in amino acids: CASSNENTGELFF. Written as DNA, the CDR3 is TGTGCCAGCAGCAACGAAAACACCGGGGAGCTGTTTTTT.

This CDR3 is CASSEQRGDTQYF. In nucleotides, the CDR3 is TGTGCCAGCAGTGAACAGAGGGGGGATACGCAGTATTTT. The V call is TRBV6-1, the J call TRBJ2-3, with D possibly being TRBD1 (6 bases). The V end lost 2 bases, the J end lost 6 bases, and 9 bases lay between the germline ends. This CDR3 is 13 amino acids long. Per the germline V gene, CDR1 is MNHNS and CDR2 is SASEGT.